This T cell receptor beta chain was found in a study of cytomegalovirus exposure and HLA in healthy donors. Comments on this clone: Its target is unknown.

General study points: Many donors carried some public TCRs, although rarity characterized most TCR sequences. Cytomegalovirus association was assigned to about 150 TCR beta chains.

The CDR3 contains 14 residues. V was pared by 5 bases and J by 2 bases, with 12 bases between. Germline loops: CDR1 SEHNR, CDR2 FQNEAQ (reference sequence). Profiling relied on immunoSEQ multiplex PCR, and the TCRdb table lists in-frame clones only, not all of them. Of about 120,000 clones listed, roughly 88% are singletons. The sequence was collected from a woman under 30 in good health and CMV-seropositive. The sample comprised PBMCs. The rearrangement uses TRBV7-9 and TRBJ2-5; D call uncertain. As DNA, the CDR3 is TGTGCCAGCAGCCCCAGTCTTTCTCAAGAGACCCAGTACTTC. It translates to CASSPSLSQETQYF.